This TCR beta chain comes out of a study of cytomegalovirus exposure and HLA in healthy donors. General study findings and limits: When a later analysis compared HLA-associated TCR beta chains with equally common others, the HLA-associated chains turned out to be more clonally expanded and to have lower generation probabilities. Researchers left out some V segments, among them TRBV6-2 and TRBV6-3, as indistinguishable. It was likely that a cluster of highly shared sequence variants was a sequencing artifact.

Note on this clone: The target antigen is unknown.

PCR used 60 Vbeta primers and 13 Jbeta primers. The assay was immunoSEQ multiplex PCR, and TCRdb's table has in-frame clones only and misses some. The sample lists about 160,000 clones; 82% were seen once. The CDR3 totals 19 residues. Germline V gene data show CDR1 as PRHDT and CDR2 as FYEKMQ (reference sequence). J lost 4 bases, V lost 0 bases, and 10 bases had no gene match. The TCR comes from a male donor in good health and CMV-seronegative. The chain carries TRBV13 and TRBJ2-1; TRBD2 matches 12 bases. The sequenced sample consisted of PBMCs. Here the CDR3 reads CASSLGYRLAGGKYNEQFF. DNA of the CDR3: TGTGCCAGCAGCTTAGGCTATAGGCTAGCGGGGGGGAAATACAATGAGCAGTTCTTC.